The 29 T cell receptor beta chains in this list originate from one sample, sequenced in a study of CD8 T cells in ankylosing spondylitis. The antigens these receptors bind are not known. Study results and limitations: Within ankylosing spondylitis blood, a TCR beta motif made up of eight highly homologous variants appeared to be characteristic.

In TCRdb, the 5' RACE reads were re-called with MiXCR into one record per CDR3 protein. The table has about 340,000 distinct CDR3 sequences, 8% seen once; the top ten hold about 14%. Sequencing used blood, either unsorted or a sorted T cell fraction (not recorded which). The receptor source for this set is a male donor with ankylosing spondylitis.

This clonotype was detected many times. The chain employs TRBV5-1 and TRBJ2-7; 12 bases map to TRBD2. J lost 0 bases, V lost 4 bases, and 8 bases had no gene match. CDR3 length: 17 residues. The germline CDR1 and CDR2 sequences are SGHRS and YFSETQ. In DNA, the CDR3 is TGCGCCAGCAGCACGGGACTAGCGGGTTCAAGCTCCTACGAGCAGTACTTC. As protein: CASSTGLAGSSSYEQYF.

This clonotype was observed many times. The gene calls are TRBV20-1 and TRBJ2-1; 13 nucleotides match TRBD2. The CDR3 covers 16 residues. Germline assignment: CDR1 DFQATT and CDR2 SNEGSKA (reference sequence). V dropped 5 bases and J dropped 11; count of bases not matched to a gene: 15. In DNA, the CDR3 is TGCAGTGCTTTTCCGGGACTAGCGGGGACGACAATGAAGCAGTTCTTC. It encodes CSAFPGLAGTTMKQFF.

At least ten counts were recorded for this clonotype. The chain couples TRBV4-3 to TRBJ2-7; D ambiguous. The V and J ends lost 1 base and 3 bases respectively, with 16 bases between them. CDR3 length: 16 amino acids. Germline CDR1 is LGHNA and CDR2 is YSLEER. CDR3 bases: TGCGCCAGCAGCCAAGGAGCGTTTAGCCGGTACTACGAGCAGTACTTC. Its protein product is CASSQGAFSRYYEQYF.

This clonotype was seen a few times. V usage is TRBV12-3 or TRBV12-4 and J usage is TRBJ2-3, with 8 bases that match TRBD2. Losses at the gene ends were 7 bases for V and 1 base for J; bases not matched to a gene: 7. CDR3 length: 15 amino acids. The CDR3 loop reads CASTSGGRGTDTQYF. The CDR3 DNA reads as TGTGCCAGCACCTCGGGGGGGCGGGGCACAGATACGCAGTATTTT.

This clonotype was seen at least ten times. The J gene is TRBJ2-5, the V gene TRBV29-1; D is unclear. Germline CDR1 reads SQVTM; CDR2 reads ANQGSEA. Deletions cut 4 bases from V and 2 bases from J, with 8 bases between. The CDR3 totals 12 residues. In DNA form, the CDR3 reads TGCAGCGTTGTCGGCATACAAGAGACCCAGTACTTC. This translates into CSVVGIQETQYF.

The chain carries TRBV9 and TRBJ2-7; the D call may be TRBD1 or TRBD2 (6 bases each). Germline loops: CDR1 SGDLS, CDR2 YYNGEE. The CDR3 is made up of 15 amino acids. Deletions cut 2 bases from V and 3 bases from J, with 15 bases between. In DNA form, the CDR3 reads TGTGCCAGCAGCGTCGGAGGGGGAATTGTCTACGAGCAGTACTTC. It translates to CASSVGGGIVYEQYF.

This clonotype has at least ten counts. The chain couples TRBV20-1 to TRBJ2-3; maybe TRBD1 (5 bases). The germline gives CDR1 DFQATT, CDR2 SNEGSKA (reference sequence). The CDR3 loop spans 13 amino acids. V was cut by 3 bases and J by 1 base, with 8 bases left in between. As DNA, the CDR3 is TGCAGTGCTAGGGCAGGGCGCACAGATACGCAGTATTTT. Residues: CSARAGRTDTQYF.

Only a few counts were recorded for this clonotype. This chain joins TRBV19 and TRBJ1-3, with TRBD1 identical over 7 bases. CDR3 length equals 15 residues. Trimming took 6 bases from V and 0 from J; bases not matched to a gene: 5. CDR1 and CDR2 from the germline V gene are LNHDA and SQIVND (reference sequence). The CDR3 here is CASRSGTDSGNTIYF. DNA for the CDR3: TGTGCCAGTAGGTCCGGGACAGACTCTGGAAACACCATATATTTT.

This clonotype has more than one count but fewer than ten. The genes are TRBV20-1 and TRBJ2-1; TRBD2 aligns across 11 bases. The CDR3 has 18 residues. The V segment lost 1 base and the J segment 0 bases; nucleotides outside the gene matches: 8. CDR1 is DFQATT and CDR2 is SNEGSKA in the germline V gene (reference sequence). In nucleotides, the CDR3 is TGCAGTGCTAGAGGCGCTAGCGGGAGGACCAGCTCCTACAATGAGCAGTTCTTC. It encodes CSARGASGRTSSYNEQFF.

The chain has TRBV10-2 and TRBJ2-3; 8 bases are shared with TRBD1. The CDR3 is made up of 17 amino acids. CDR1 is WSHSY, CDR2 SAAADI, per germline. CDR3 in amino acids: CGLGVVGTGLGFDTQYF. CDR3 coding DNA: TGCGGTCTTGGGGTTGTGGGGACAGGTTTGGGTTTTGATACGCAGTATTTT.

The chain joins TRBV4-3 to TRBJ1-5, with D unclear. The CDR3 length is 18 residues. Germline assignment: CDR1 LGHNA and CDR2 YSLEER. Trimming took 2 bases from V and 1 from J, leaving 18 bases between them. CDR3 sequence: CASSQPWTEEYSNQPQHF. CDR3 bases: TGCGCCAGCAGCCAACCTTGGACGGAAGAATACAGCAATCAGCCCCAGCATTTT.

This clonotype has more than one count but fewer than ten. V usage is TRBV30 and J usage is TRBJ1-3, with a weak D call TRBD1 (5 bases). The length of the CDR3 is 17 residues. The germline V gene encodes CDR1 GTSNPN and CDR2 SVGIG (reference sequence). V lost 3 bases, J lost 1 base, and 19 bases lay in between. The CDR3 protein is CAWSGWQGGRSGNTIYF. The DNA for the CDR3 is TGTGCCTGGAGCGGATGGCAGGGTGGACGATCTGGAAACACCATATATTTT.

In this sample, this clonotype turned up many times. This chain joins TRBV9 and TRBJ2-1, with TRBD2 as a possible D gene (7 bases). The germline V and J ends were trimmed by 4 bases and 9 bases, with 26 bases remaining between them. The CDR3 runs to 17 residues. Germline-derived CDR1 and CDR2 are SGDLS and YYNGEE. The CDR3 loop reads CASSFRTPRGGRFEQFF. The CDR3 nucleotides read TGTGCCAGCAGCTTCCGGACCCCCAGGGGCGGGAGATTTGAGCAGTTCTTC.

The chain recombines TRBV13 with TRBJ2-1; D is ambiguous. With 0 bases removed from V and 0 bases from J, the gap between germline ends came to 12 bases. Germline V gene data show CDR1 as PRHDT and CDR2 as FYEKMQ (reference sequence). This CDR3 has 17 residues. This CDR3 is CASSLGGAASSYNEQFF. The CDR3 coding sequence is TGTGCCAGCAGCTTAGGCGGTGCGGCCAGCTCCTACAATGAGCAGTTCTTC.

In this sample, this clonotype turned up a few times. The gene calls are TRBV12-3 or TRBV12-4 and TRBJ1-5, with 8 nucleotides matching TRBD1. The junction had 7 bases not matched to a gene; V was cut back by 5 bases and J by 7 bases. The CDR3 runs 14 residues. The CDR3 spells CASSDRGLWQPQHF. The CDR3 bases are TGTGCCAGCAGTGACAGGGGTCTTTGGCAGCCCCAGCATTTT.

A note on this clonotype: The CDR3 does not close with the conserved phenylalanine or tryptophan, likely indicating a read error. This rearrangement joins TRBV29-1 to TRBJ2-3; TRBD1 matches at 8 bases. The CDR3 runs to 16 residues. Per germline, CDR1 SQVTM and CDR2 ANQGSEA. Germline trimming cut 6 bases from V and 1 base from J; bases unmatched to any gene: 12. This CDR3 is CSVRLRGLSGTDTQYL. CDR3 bases: TGCAGCGTACGCCTCAGGGGGCTATCAGGCACAGATACGCAGTATCTT.

The chain employs TRBV6-2 or TRBV6-3 and TRBJ1-3; 10 bases fit TRBD1. This CDR3 is 14 amino acids long. Germline lookup yields CDR1 MNHEY and CDR2 SVGEGT. The trim removed 5 bases at V and 7 bases at J, leaving 5 bases unmatched. The CDR3 is CASSDPGQGNTIYF. The CDR3 DNA follows: TGTGCCAGCAGTGATCCGGGACAGGGGAACACCATATATTTT.

The chain joins TRBV5-6 to TRBJ2-7, with D tentatively TRBD1 (6 bases). The CDR3 is 16 amino acids. Germline CDR1 is SGHDT and CDR2 is YYEEEE. The V and J ends lost 0 bases and 2 bases respectively, with 15 bases between them. In DNA form, the CDR3 reads TGTGCCAGCAGCTTGGATTCTGGGGGCGATGCCTACGAGCAGTACTTC. Encoded protein: CASSLDSGGDAYEQYF.

V and J are TRBV20-1 and TRBJ1-1; tentatively, D is TRBD1 (5 bases). The CDR3 runs 14 residues. Germline-derived CDR1 and CDR2 are DFQATT and SNEGSKA (reference sequence). Trimming removed 3 bases from V and 3 bases from J, with 14 bases in between. The CDR3 spells CSARSAGQHTEAFF. The DNA of the CDR3 is TGCAGTGCTAGGTCAGCGGGGCAACACACTGAAGCTTTCTTT.

This clonotype has ten or more counts. The chain joins TRBV5-5 to TRBJ2-1, with D possibly TRBD2 on 5 matching bases. The CDR3 is made up of 16 amino acids. Trimming pared 0 bases from V and 3 bases from J, leaving 13 bases between. The germline gives CDR1 SGHKS, CDR2 YYEKEE (reference sequence). The CDR3 nucleotides are TGTGCCAGCAGCTTGGCCGGAACGGGAAGCTACAATGAGCAGTTCTTC. Translating gives CASSLAGTGSYNEQFF.

The table lists this clonotype with a few counts. The genes are TRBV29-1 and TRBJ2-3, with a tentative D call TRBD2 (6 bases). Trimming took off 1 base at V and 2 bases at J, with 16 bases between the two ends. Germline V lookup: CDR1 SQVTM, CDR2 ANQGSEA. The CDR3 extends over 16 amino acids. CDR3 amino acids: CSVEVGTSSLTDTQYF. The DNA of the CDR3 is TGCAGCGTTGAAGTCGGGACTTCGTCTCTCACAGATACGCAGTATTTT.

This clonotype appeared a few times. This rearrangement joins TRBV7-8 to TRBJ2-1; D is unclear. The CDR3 has 14 residues. The V end was cut by 5 bases, the J end by 7 bases, with 15 bases between. Germline CDR1 is SGHVS and CDR2 is FQNEAQ. The DNA of the CDR3 is TGTGCCAGCAGCCTGCGGCAGTCGACTAATGAGCAGTTCTTC. It yields the protein CASSLRQSTNEQFF.

The sample holds many counts of this clonotype. The chain is built from TRBV7-9 and TRBJ1-1; the D gene is possibly TRBD1 (5 bases). The germline V gene has CDR1 SEHNR and CDR2 FQNEAQ (reference sequence). Trimming pared 2 bases from V and 5 bases from J, leaving 15 bases between. This CDR3 contains 15 residues. The CDR3 spells CASSLTLGSGTEAFF. CDR3 DNA sequence: TGTGCCAGCAGCTTAACTTTAGGGTCAGGGACTGAAGCTTTCTTT.

V is TRBV2 and J is TRBJ1-2, with D possibly TRBD1 on 6 matching bases. The CDR3 length is 15 residues. V was trimmed by 5 bases and J by 4 bases, leaving 17 bases between them. Germline CDR1 is SNHLY and CDR2 is FYNNEI. The CDR3 loop is CASSPGQSAVYGYTF. DNA for the CDR3: TGTGCCAGCAGTCCCGGACAGAGCGCCGTCTATGGCTACACCTTC.

The table lists this clonotype with a few counts. This sequence joins TRBV11-2 and TRBJ2-5, with 12 bases aligning to TRBD2. V trimming: 5 bases; J trimming: 5 bases; junction bases outside the gene matches: 12. The length of the CDR3 is 17 residues. Germline-derived CDR1 and CDR2 are SGHAT and FQNNGV. The DNA for the CDR3 is TGTGCCAGCAGCACAACCCTACTAGCGGGAGGAGTGGAGACCCAGTACTTC. Residues: CASSTTLLAGGVETQYF.

Ten or more counts support this clonotype. This chain connects TRBV7-2 to TRBJ1-1; D gene unclear. V dropped 1 base and J dropped 4 bases, with 10 bases sitting between them. Germline-derived CDR1 and CDR2 are SGHTA and FQGNSA. CDR3 length: 14 amino acids. The CDR3 bases are TGTGCCAGCAGCTTAGAAGGAACTATCACTGAAGCTTTCTTT. Translating gives CASSLEGTITEAFF.

The table lists this clonotype with many counts. V usage is TRBV7-2 and J usage is TRBJ1-5; 7 bases line up with TRBD1. Germline V gene lookup returns CDR1 SGHTA and CDR2 FQGNSA. CDR3 length: 16 residues. The trim removed 2 bases at V and 0 bases at J, leaving 4 bases unmatched. Here the CDR3 DNA reads TGTGCCAGCAGCTTAACAGGGGTGTATAGCAATCAGCCCCAGCATTTT. This sequence encodes CASSLTGVYSNQPQHF.

This clonotype was picked up a small number of times. The gene calls are TRBV5-1 and TRBJ2-1, with D possibly TRBD1 on 6 matching bases. Per the germline V gene, CDR1 is SGHRS and CDR2 is YFSETQ. The V end was cut by 0 bases, the J end by 7 bases, with 14 bases between. The CDR3 has 15 residues. CDR3 DNA: TGCGCCAGCAGCTTGGGACAGGTGGCGGTAAATGAGCAGTTCTTC. This gives the protein CASSLGQVAVNEQFF.

V gene TRBV18 combines with J gene TRBJ2-7; 9 nucleotides line up with TRBD2. The V segment lost 1 base and the J segment 6 bases; nucleotides outside the gene matches: 4. Germline CDR1 reads KGHSH; CDR2 reads LQKENI. The CDR3 consists of 14 residues. The CDR3 region is CASSPLAGELEQYF. CDR3 DNA: TGTGCCAGCTCACCACTAGCGGGGGAACTCGAGCAGTACTTC.